This TCR beta chain was identified during a study of blood T cell repertoires in COVID-19. At the level of the study: T cells, B-cell-depleted T cells, or PBMCs provided the cDNA or gDNA that served as material.

Profiled with immunoSEQ multiplex PCR; TCRdb holds only in-frame clones, not every one. The data contain 55,000 to 70,000 clones, roughly 87% of them seen just once; the ten biggest clones take up 20% to 25%. Material for sequencing was peripheral blood. This receptor was taken from a woman between 55 and 75 years old with acute or convalescent COVID-19.

CDR3 in amino acids: CASSQNRADGYTF. The DNA for the CDR3 is TGTGCCAGCAGCCAGAACAGGGCGGACGGCTACACCTTC. The V gene is TRBV14, the J gene TRBJ1-2; tentatively, D is TRBD1 (6 bases). V lost 3 bases to trimming and J lost 8 bases, with 13 bases between them. Germline loops: CDR1 SGHDN, CDR2 FVKESK. The CDR3 has 13 amino acids.